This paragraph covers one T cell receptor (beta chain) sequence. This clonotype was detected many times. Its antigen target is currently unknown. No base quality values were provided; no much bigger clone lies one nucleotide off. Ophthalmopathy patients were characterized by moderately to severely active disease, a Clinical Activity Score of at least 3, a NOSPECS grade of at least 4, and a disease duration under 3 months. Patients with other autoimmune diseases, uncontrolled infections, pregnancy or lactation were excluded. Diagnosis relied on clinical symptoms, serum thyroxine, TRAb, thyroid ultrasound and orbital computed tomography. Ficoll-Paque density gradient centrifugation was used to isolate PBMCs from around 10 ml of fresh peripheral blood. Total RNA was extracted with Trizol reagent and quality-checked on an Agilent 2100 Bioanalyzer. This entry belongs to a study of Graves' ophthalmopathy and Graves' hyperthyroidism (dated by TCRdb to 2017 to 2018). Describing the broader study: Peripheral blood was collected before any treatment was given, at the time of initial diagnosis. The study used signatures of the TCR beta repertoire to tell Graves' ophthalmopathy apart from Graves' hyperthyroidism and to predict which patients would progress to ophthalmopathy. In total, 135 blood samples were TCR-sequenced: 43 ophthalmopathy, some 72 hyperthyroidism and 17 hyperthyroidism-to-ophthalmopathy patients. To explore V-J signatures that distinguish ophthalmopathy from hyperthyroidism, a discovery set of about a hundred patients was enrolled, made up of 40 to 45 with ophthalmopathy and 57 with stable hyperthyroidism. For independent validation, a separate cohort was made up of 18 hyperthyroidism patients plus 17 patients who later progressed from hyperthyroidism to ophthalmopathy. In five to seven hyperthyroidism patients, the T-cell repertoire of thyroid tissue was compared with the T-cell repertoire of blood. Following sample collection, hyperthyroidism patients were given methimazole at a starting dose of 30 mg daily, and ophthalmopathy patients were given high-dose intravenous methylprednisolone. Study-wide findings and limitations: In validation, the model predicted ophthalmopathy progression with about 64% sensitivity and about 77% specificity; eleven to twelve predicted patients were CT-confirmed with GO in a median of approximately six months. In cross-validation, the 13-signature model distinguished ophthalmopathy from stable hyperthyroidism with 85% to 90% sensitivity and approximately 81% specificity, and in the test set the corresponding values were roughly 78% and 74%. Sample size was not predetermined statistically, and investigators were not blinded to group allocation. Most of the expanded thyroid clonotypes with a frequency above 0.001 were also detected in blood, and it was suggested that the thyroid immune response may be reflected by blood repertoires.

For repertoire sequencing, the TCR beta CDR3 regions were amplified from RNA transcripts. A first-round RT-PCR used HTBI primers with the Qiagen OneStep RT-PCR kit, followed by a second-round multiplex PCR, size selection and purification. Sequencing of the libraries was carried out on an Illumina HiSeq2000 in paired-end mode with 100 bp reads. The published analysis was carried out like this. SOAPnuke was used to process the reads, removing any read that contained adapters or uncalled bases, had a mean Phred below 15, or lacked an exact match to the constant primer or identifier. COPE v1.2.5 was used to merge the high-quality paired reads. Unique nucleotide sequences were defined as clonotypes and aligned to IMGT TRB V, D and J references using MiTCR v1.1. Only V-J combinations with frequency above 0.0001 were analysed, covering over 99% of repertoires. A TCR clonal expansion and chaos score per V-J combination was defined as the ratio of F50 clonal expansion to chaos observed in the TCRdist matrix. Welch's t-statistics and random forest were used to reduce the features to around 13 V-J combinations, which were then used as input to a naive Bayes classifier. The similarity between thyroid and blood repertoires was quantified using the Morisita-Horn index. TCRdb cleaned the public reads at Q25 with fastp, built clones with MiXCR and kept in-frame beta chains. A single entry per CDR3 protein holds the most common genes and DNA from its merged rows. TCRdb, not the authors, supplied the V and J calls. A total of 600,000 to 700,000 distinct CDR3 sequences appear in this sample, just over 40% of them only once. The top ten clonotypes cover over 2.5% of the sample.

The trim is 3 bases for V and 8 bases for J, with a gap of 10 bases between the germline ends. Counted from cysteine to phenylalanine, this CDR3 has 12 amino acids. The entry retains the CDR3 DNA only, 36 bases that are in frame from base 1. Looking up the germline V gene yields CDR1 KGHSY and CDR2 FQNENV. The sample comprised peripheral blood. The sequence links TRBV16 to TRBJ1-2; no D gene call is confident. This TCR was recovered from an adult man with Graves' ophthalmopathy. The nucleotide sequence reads TGTGCCAGCAGCCACGGGTCTTCCGGCTACACCTTC. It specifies CASSHGSSGYTF.